These 32 T cell receptor beta chains came from one sample sequenced in a study of cytomegalovirus exposure and HLA in healthy donors. The primer mix had 60 Vbeta and 13 Jbeta primers. Clones were sequenced by immunoSEQ multiplex PCR, and TCRdb holds only the in-frame ones, with some missing. Here the sample spans about 130,000 clones, roughly 18% being singletons. Sequencing was done on a sample of PBMCs. These receptor sequences come from a female donor in good health and CMV-seropositive.

This clone was counted a single time. The chain employs TRBV4-2 and TRBJ2-3; D is possibly TRBD1 (6 bases). The CDR3 is made up of 15 amino acids. From germline, CDR1 is LGHNA and CDR2 YNFKEQ. With 1 base removed from V and 5 bases from J, the gap between germline ends came to 13 bases. Here the CDR3 DNA reads TGTGCCAGCAGCCAAGGCCGGGACACCGAAGATACGCAGTATTTT. Translating gives CASSQGRDTEDTQYF.

The chain combines TRBV28 with TRBJ2-7; TRBD2 matches 7 bases. Trimming removed 7 bases from V and 0 bases from J; junction bases left unmatched: 6. The CDR3 covers 14 residues. Germline CDR1 is MDHEN and CDR2 is SYDVKM. The CDR3 DNA reads as TGTGCCAGCACCTCTAGCGGCCTCTCCTACGAGCAGTACTTC. This translates into CASTSSGLSYEQYF. The whole variable domain, remainder taken from reference TRBV28 and TRBJ2-7, is DVKVTQSSRYLVKRTGEKVFLECVQDMDHENMFWYRQDPGLGLRLIYFSYDVKMKEKGDIPEGYSVSREKKERFSLILESASTNQTSMYLCASTSSGLSYEQYFGPGTRLTVT.

The rearrangement uses TRBV6-6 and TRBJ1-1; TRBD1 agrees at 7 bases. CDR1 is MNHNY, CDR2 SVGAGI, per germline (reference sequence). With 6 bases clipped from V and 5 bases from J, the junction kept 12 bases outside the gene matches. The CDR3 is made up of 15 amino acids. In DNA form, the CDR3 reads TGTGCCAGCAGAACTTATTCGACAGGGAATACTGAAGCTTTCTTT. Residues: CASRTYSTGNTEAFF.

This chain uses TRBV7-9 with TRBJ2-7; D unclear. CDR3 length: 13 amino acids. V lost 5 bases and J 4 bases, leaving 12 bases between the germline ends. Germline V gene sequence: CDR1 SEHNR, CDR2 FQNEAQ (reference sequence). CDR3 sequence reads: CASSPTRRYEQYF. Here the CDR3 DNA reads TGTGCCAGCAGCCCCACCCGCAGGTACGAGCAGTACTTC.

V gene TRBV5-1 combines with J gene TRBJ2-7; D possibly corresponds to TRBD2 (5 bases). CDR1 and CDR2 (germline): SGHRS, YFSETQ. Between the trimmed V and J ends, which lost 0 bases and 2 bases, there was a span of 12 bases. The CDR3 contains 15 residues. The CDR3 protein is CASSLASGITYEQYF. The CDR3 DNA is TGCGCCAGCAGCTTGGCCAGCGGCATTACCTACGAGCAGTACTTC. The whole variable domain, filled in from reference TRBV5-1 and TRBJ2-7, reads KAGVTQTPRYLIKTRGQQVTLSCSPISGHRSVSWYQQTPGQGLQFLFEYFSETQRNKGNFPGRFSGRQFSNSRSEMNVSTLELGDSALYLCASSLASGITYEQYFGPGTRLTVT.

In its sample, this clone was seen a few times. The gene calls are TRBV28 and TRBJ1-1; D is undetermined. V dropped 4 bases and J dropped 3 bases, with 15 bases sitting between them. Germline V gene sequence: CDR1 MDHEN, CDR2 SYDVKM. CDR3 length: 15 amino acids. The CDR3 reads CASSSATGFYTEAFF. The CDR3 DNA reads TGTGCCAGCAGTTCCGCCACGGGTTTTTACACTGAAGCTTTCTTT.

In its sample, this clone was seen a few times. The junction shows a germline mismatch at one end, possibly a read error. The rearrangement links TRBV7-2 to TRBJ1-1, with 8 bases identical to TRBD1. The CDR3 extends over 16 amino acids. Germline loops: CDR1 SGHTA, CDR2 FQGNSA. CDR3 DNA: TGTGCCAGCAGTTTAGCACCTTCCAGGGGGCTGGTTGGAGCTTTCTTT. Translating it yields CASSLAPSRGLVGAFF.

This clone has only a few counts. The chain has TRBV30 and TRBJ2-3; the match to TRBD2 covers 7 bases. The CDR3 extends over 17 amino acids. CDR1 GTSNPN and CDR2 SVGIG come from the germline V gene (reference sequence). Trimming cost V 0 bases and J 0 bases; bases outside gene matches: 9. CDR3 nucleotide sequence: TGTGCCTGGAGTGTAGGCGGGGGACCATCTAGCACAGATACGCAGTATTTT. It codes for CAWSVGGGPSSTDTQYF. Drawing the rest from reference TRBV30 and TRBJ2-3, the complete variable domain is SQTIHQWPATLVQPVGSPLSLECTVEGTSNPNLYWYRQAAGRGLQLLFYSVGIGQISSEVPQNLSASRPQDRQFILSSKKLLLSDSGFYLCAWSVGGGPSSTDTQYFGPGTRLTVL.

This clone was seen a few times. In nucleotides, the CDR3 is TGTGCCAGCAGTCCGGACCGGGACAGAGAGAACAATGAGCAGTTCTTC. Protein: CASSPDRDRENNEQFF. This chain connects TRBV27 to TRBJ2-1, with 7 positions matching TRBD1. Germline V gives CDR1 MNHEY, CDR2 SMNVEV (reference sequence). The CDR3 consists of 16 residues. The V and J ends lost 5 bases and 5 bases, in that order; junction bases with no gene match: 12.

The V and J genes are TRBV28 and TRBJ2-6; possible D gene TRBD1, 6 bases. CDR1 and CDR2 (germline): MDHEN, SYDVKM. The V gene lost 7 bases and the J gene lost 0 bases, with 10 bases spanning the gap. This CDR3 region has 15 residues. CDR3 in amino acids: CASTQGSSGANVLTF. CDR3 in DNA: TGTGCCAGCACACAGGGAAGCTCTGGGGCCAACGTCCTGACTTTC.

This clone has more than one count but fewer than ten. CDR3 in DNA: TGTGCCAGCAGTTCGTATATGGGAGTAAATGGCGATGAGCAGTTCTTC. It translates to CASSSYMGVNGDEQFF. The J gene is TRBJ2-1, the V gene TRBV27, with D tentatively TRBD2 (5 bases). V was clipped by 4 bases and J by 8 bases, with 21 bases between them. Germline-derived CDR1 and CDR2 are MNHEY and SMNVEV (reference sequence). This CDR3 is 16 amino acids long.

The V and J genes are TRBV4-1 and TRBJ2-7, with 14 positions matching TRBD2. J was trimmed by 3 bases and V by 2 bases; bases with no gene match: 6. Germline-derived CDR1 and CDR2 are MGHRA and YSYEKL. CDR3 length: 17 amino acids. CDR3 in DNA: TGCGCCAGCAGCCAATATACTGGGACTAGCGGGAGCTACGAGCAGTACTTC. Translating gives CASSQYTGTSGSYEQYF.

The rearrangement joins TRBV28 to TRBJ2-1; maybe TRBD2 (5 bases). V was pared by 7 bases and J by 2 bases, with 12 bases between. The CDR3 covers 14 residues. The germline V gene encodes CDR1 MDHEN and CDR2 SYDVKM. The CDR3 DNA sequence: TGTGCCAGCACCCCTCCCGGGACCTACAATGAGCAGTTCTTC. This encodes CASTPPGTYNEQFF.

This clone was observed a handful of times. V usage is TRBV5-1 and J usage is TRBJ2-7, with 10 bases fitting TRBD1. This CDR3 has 16 amino acids. Trimming removed 0 bases from V and 4 bases from J; junction bases left unmatched: 7. The germline CDR1 and CDR2 sequences are SGHRS and YFSETQ. The CDR3 sequence is CASSLDGGQGTYEQYF. The CDR3 DNA reads as TGCGCCAGCAGCTTGGATGGGGGACAGGGGACGTACGAGCAGTACTTC.

This clone turned up a few times. This rearrangement joins TRBV30 to TRBJ2-7; D unresolved. CDR3 size: 12 residues. CDR1 and CDR2 from the germline V gene are GTSNPN and SVGIG (reference sequence). Trimming removed 8 bases from V and 3 bases from J, with 14 bases in between. The CDR3 DNA reads TGTGCCCCTAACCCAAAACTCTACGAGCAGTACTTC. It is translated as CAPNPKLYEQYF. The full variable domain, in which reference TRBV30 and TRBJ2-7 provide the parts outside the CDR3, is SQTIHQWPATLVQPVGSPLSLECTVEGTSNPNLYWYRQAAGRGLQLLFYSVGIGQISSEVPQNLSASRPQDRQFILSSKKLLLSDSGFYLCAPNPKLYEQYFGPGTRLTVT.

This clone was seen a handful of times. The J gene is TRBJ2-5, the V gene TRBV4-1; TRBD1 matches at 8 bases. The end of the DNA fits TRBJ2-7 better, so the J call may be wrong. The CDR3 has 18 residues. CDR1 MGHRA and CDR2 YSYEKL come from the germline V gene. The CDR3 sequence: CASSQDLLWQGAGYEQYF. DNA for the CDR3: TGCGCCAGCAGCCAAGATCTTTTGTGGCAGGGGGCGGGCTACGAGCAGTACTTC.

In this sample, this clone turned up a few times. This chain joins TRBV5-4 and TRBJ1-1; 8 nucleotides match TRBD1. Unmatched junction bases numbered 7, after V lost 2 bases and J lost 4 bases. Germline V gene data show CDR1 as SGHNT and CDR2 as YYREEE (reference sequence). CDR3 length: 15 amino acids. CDR3 DNA: TGTGCCAGCAGCTTTTCAGGGGGCTCGGGCACTGAAGCTTTCTTT. This sequence encodes CASSFSGGSGTEAFF.

A few counts support this clone. The chain couples TRBV2 to TRBJ2-2; TRBD2 is a possible D gene (5 bases). The V gene's germline CDR1 is SNHLY and CDR2 FYNNEI. This CDR3 spans 15 amino acids. Trimming took off 7 bases at V and 2 bases at J, with 14 bases between the two ends. For the CDR3, the DNA is TGTGCCAGCACGTTCCCAGGAGGTAACACCGGGGAGCTGTTTTTT. It translates to CASTFPGGNTGELFF.

This clone was found a few times. The chain has TRBV10-1 and TRBJ1-2, with 7 bases fitting TRBD1. Germline CDR1 WNHNN, CDR2 SYGVQD (reference sequence). V lost 6 bases and J lost 3; bases outside the gene matches: 16. The CDR3 runs 17 residues. CDR3 protein: CASRYDFDRESDYGYTF. The DNA of the CDR3 is TGCGCCAGCAGGTACGATTTCGACAGGGAATCTGACTATGGCTACACCTTC.

V usage is TRBV29-1 and J usage is TRBJ2-3, with 11 bases aligning to TRBD2. This CDR3 is built from 15 residues. The V and J ends lost 4 bases and 1 base, in that order; junction bases with no gene match: 4. CDR1 SQVTM and CDR2 ANQGSEA come from the germline V gene. CDR3 nucleotides: TGCAGCGTTGTCACTAGCGGGAGTGGCACAGATACGCAGTATTTT. It yields the protein CSVVTSGSGTDTQYF.

This clone was seen a few times. This chain connects TRBV11-2 to TRBJ2-5; perhaps TRBD2 as D (6 bases). The CDR3 runs 13 residues. V was shortened by 5 bases and J by 5 bases, with 12 bases between the two germline ends. In germline, CDR1 is SGHAT, CDR2 FQNNGV. The CDR3 region is CASSPLAWETQYF. As DNA, the CDR3 is TGTGCCAGCAGCCCACTAGCCTGGGAGACCCAGTACTTC. Using reference TRBV11-2 and TRBJ2-5 for the parts outside the CDR3, the full variable domain is EAGVAQSPRYKIIEKRQSVAFWCNPISGHATLYWYQQILGQGPKLLIQFQNNGVVDDSQLPKDRFSAERLKGVDSTLKIQPAKLEDSAVYLCASSPLAWETQYFGPGTRLLVL.

The CDR3 spells CSGRLQGEAFF. As DNA, the CDR3 is TGCAGCGGAAGATTACAGGGCGAAGCTTTCTTT. The J gene is TRBJ1-1, the V gene TRBV29-1, with D perhaps matching TRBD1 (6 bases). The V gene lost 7 bases and the J gene lost 8 bases, with 14 bases spanning the gap. The length of the CDR3 is 11 residues. Germline V lookup: CDR1 SQVTM, CDR2 ANQGSEA.

The sample holds a few counts of this clone. This rearrangement joins TRBV5-1 to TRBJ1-1; 8 bases are a match to TRBD1. CDR1 is SGHRS, CDR2 YFSETQ, per germline. V lost 4 bases, J lost 5 bases, and 4 bases stayed unmatched. There are 13 residues in the CDR3. The CDR3 bases are TGCGCCAGCAGCCCAGGGGGCTATACTGAAGCTTTCTTT. Translating it yields CASSPGGYTEAFF.

This clone has more than one count but fewer than ten. Distinct nucleotide sequences in the sample also encode this CDR3. The genes are TRBV5-1 and TRBJ2-3, with 9 positions matching TRBD2. CDR3 size: 13 residues. Trimming at V came to 4 bases and at J to 3 bases, leaving 0 bases not matched to a gene. Germline V gene sequence: CDR1 SGHRS, CDR2 YFSETQ. CDR3 in DNA: TGCGCCAGCAGCGGACTAGCGACAGATACGCAGTATTTT. Translating it yields CASSGLATDTQYF.

The chain couples TRBV4-2 to TRBJ2-1; 9 bases are a match to TRBD1. The V gene's germline CDR1 is LGHNA and CDR2 YNFKEQ. Losses at the gene ends were 3 bases for V and 9 bases for J; bases not matched to a gene: 3. The CDR3 covers 13 residues. CDR3 DNA sequence: TGTGCCAGCAGCCAGGGGACAGGGCTTGAGCAGTTCTTC. This translates into CASSQGTGLEQFF.

This clone was seen a few times. V usage is TRBV4-2 and J usage is TRBJ1-1; 8 nucleotides align to TRBD1. The CDR3 loop spans 13 amino acids. V shed 0 bases, J shed 8 bases, and the junction held 2 bases outside the gene matches. From germline, CDR1 is LGHNA and CDR2 YNFKEQ. CDR3 protein: CASSQDHRGEAFF. The CDR3 bases are TGTGCCAGCAGCCAAGACCACAGGGGGGAAGCTTTCTTT.

The chain joins TRBV7-8 to TRBJ1-2; 8 bases align to TRBD1. Trimming cost V 4 bases and J 1 base; bases outside gene matches: 8. Germline CDR1 is SGHVS and CDR2 is FQNEAQ. This CDR3 contains 16 residues. The CDR3 here is CASSSGTGALNYGYTF. The CDR3 DNA sequence: TGTGCCAGCAGCTCGGGGACAGGAGCCCTTAACTATGGCTACACCTTC. The full variable domain, in which reference TRBV7-8 and TRBJ1-2 provide the parts outside the CDR3, is GAGVSQSPRYKVAKRGQDVALRCDPISGHVSLFWYQQALGQGPEFLTYFQNEAQLDKSGLPSDRFFAERPEGSVSTLKIQRTQQEDSAVYLCASSSGTGALNYGYTFGSGTRLTVV.

This chain uses TRBV6-5 with TRBJ2-7, with D possibly being TRBD1 (6 bases). V gave up 0 bases and J gave up 2 bases, with 11 bases separating them. CDR1 and CDR2 (germline): MNHEY, SVGAGI. CDR3 size: 15 residues. The CDR3 sequence: CASSYSRGLTYEQYF. In DNA, the CDR3 is TGTGCCAGCAGTTACTCCAGGGGTTTGACCTACGAGCAGTACTTC.

The chain carries TRBV4-1 and TRBJ2-7; a weak D match, TRBD1 (5 bases). CDR3 size: 16 residues. V was cut by 1 base and J by 3 bases, with 16 bases left in between. CDR1 MGHRA and CDR2 YSYEKL come from the germline V gene. CDR3 residues: CASSQARTGARYEQYF. In DNA form, the CDR3 reads TGCGCCAGCAGCCAAGCTAGAACAGGAGCCCGCTACGAGCAGTACTTC.

This clone was found a few times. The gene calls are TRBV7-2 and TRBJ1-6; the match to TRBD1 covers 9 bases. This CDR3 is 17 amino acids long. J lost 7 bases, V lost 2 bases, and 9 bases had no gene match. Germline V gene data show CDR1 as SGHTA and CDR2 as FQGNSA. The CDR3 is CASSLFFVTGGNSPLHF. The DNA of the CDR3 is TGTGCCAGCAGCTTATTTTTTGTGACAGGGGGAAATTCACCCCTCCACTTT.

A few counts support this clone. This chain links TRBV25-1 with TRBJ1-1; 8 nucleotides agree with TRBD1. After removal of 2 bases from V and 0 bases from J, the junction contained 2 bases not matched to a gene. The germline gives CDR1 MGHDK, CDR2 SYGVNS. The CDR3 totals 15 residues. In DNA, the CDR3 is TGTGCCAGCAGTGAACAGGGGGCGATGAACACTGAAGCTTTCTTT. Amino acid sequence: CASSEQGAMNTEAFF. The full variable domain, its missing parts supplied by reference TRBV25-1 and TRBJ1-1, is EADIYQTPRYLVIGTGKKITLECSQTMGHDKMYWYQQDPGMELHLIHYSYGVNSTEKGDLSSESTVSRIRTEHFPLTLESARPSHTSQYLCASSEQGAMNTEAFFGQGTRLTVV.

This clone was counted only a few times. Additional DNA sequences in this sample encode the identical CDR3. The rearrangement joins TRBV19 to TRBJ2-3, with D perhaps TRBD2 (5 bases). V lost 3 bases, J lost 1 base, and 8 bases lay in between. CDR1 is LNHDA and CDR2 is SQIVND in the germline V gene (reference sequence). The CDR3 extends over 14 amino acids. The CDR3 here is CASSILGGTDTQYF. In DNA form, the CDR3 reads TGTGCCAGTAGTATTTTGGGAGGCACAGATACGCAGTATTTT.